The following is a T cell receptor beta chain sequence with its context. This entry is derived from a study of T cell changes during pregnancy in multiple sclerosis. Some clones are missing from TCRdb's copy, which holds only in-frame ones; the method was immunoSEQ multiplex PCR. The data contain around 30,000 clones, around 90% of them singletons. The sample in question was CD8+ T cells from peripheral blood mononuclear cells, obtained in the first trimester of pregnancy. The source is a female donor with multiple sclerosis, enrolled in a pregnancy study.

CDR3 sequence (DNA): TGTGCCAGCAACGAAGCGGGGGGGACGGGGGAGCTGTTTTTT. It codes for CASNEAGGTGELFF. The chain uses TRBV27 and TRBJ2-2; 10 bases line up with TRBD2. Germline V gene lookup returns CDR1 MNHEY and CDR2 SMNVEV (reference sequence). The CDR3 spans 14 residues. The trim removed 7 bases at V and 8 bases at J, leaving 7 bases unmatched.